Shown below are 32 T cell receptor beta chains from a single sample sequenced in a study of T cells in localized non-small cell lung cancer. This table comes from immunoSEQ multiplex PCR, and its TCRdb copy is limited to in-frame clones, with some not included. The sample includes tens of thousands of clones, around 80% of them seen just once. Here the sequenced sample was PBMCs, taken before any cancer treatment. The receptors stem from a woman between 40 and 69 years old with stage II lung adenocarcinoma.

This clone was seen just once. V gene TRBV11-2 combines with J gene TRBJ2-2, with D maybe TRBD2 (6 bases). Per the germline V gene, CDR1 is SGHAT and CDR2 is FQNNGV. This CDR3 is 15 amino acids long. V was pared by 3 bases and J by 5 bases, with 13 bases between. This CDR3 is CASSFVLAGTGELFF. The DNA for the CDR3 is TGTGCCAGCAGCTTTGTATTGGCGGGGACCGGGGAGCTGTTTTTT.

The rearrangement joins TRBV28 to TRBJ2-1; D uncertain. Germline CDR1 reads MDHEN; CDR2 reads SYDVKM. The CDR3 has 16 residues. V gave up 4 bases and J gave up 9 bases, with 22 bases separating them. CDR3 loop: CASSSLRGSKPFEQFF. CDR3 DNA sequence: TGTGCCAGCAGTTCCCTGAGAGGAAGTAAACCGTTTGAGCAGTTCTTC. The full variable domain, its missing parts supplied by reference TRBV28 and TRBJ2-1, is DVKVTQSSRYLVKRTGEKVFLECVQDMDHENMFWYRQDPGLGLRLIYFSYDVKMKEKGDIPEGYSVSREKKERFSLILESASTNQTSMYLCASSSLRGSKPFEQFFGPGTRLTVL.

On this clone itself: A single base separates this from a much larger clone, so it may be a read error. Other DNA sequences within the sample encode an identical CDR3. This rearrangement joins TRBV2 to TRBJ1-1; D is unresolved. Per germline, CDR1 SNHLY and CDR2 FYNNEI. The CDR3 contains 14 residues. The V end was cut by 5 bases, the J end by 10 bases, with 20 bases between. The CDR3 protein is CASSREGGSYGAFF. The CDR3 DNA reads TGTGCCAGCAGTAGAGAAGGAGGTTCGTATGGAGCTTTCTTT.

The chain joins TRBV27 to TRBJ1-1; 9 positions match TRBD1. The germline V gene has CDR1 MNHEY and CDR2 SMNVEV (reference sequence). The junction had 14 bases not matched to a gene; V was cut back by 6 bases and J by 6 bases. This CDR3 comprises 16 residues. CDR3 loop: CASSSSGQGRVAEAFF. The CDR3, as DNA: TGTGCCAGCAGCAGCAGTGGACAGGGGAGGGTAGCTGAAGCTTTCTTT.

The V and J genes are TRBV7-9 and TRBJ2-5, with D possibly being TRBD2 (7 bases). V lost 4 bases to trimming and J lost 5 bases, with 20 bases between them. Germline V gene sequence: CDR1 SEHNR, CDR2 FQNEAQ (reference sequence). This CDR3 region has 16 residues. CDR3 sequence reads: CASSYPGGGARETQYF. CDR3 in DNA: TGTGCCAGCAGCTACCCTGGTGGGGGGGCTCGGGAGACCCAGTACTTC.

This rearrangement joins TRBV7-2 to TRBJ2-2; 10 bases fit TRBD1. CDR3 length: 17 amino acids. CDR1 and CDR2 (germline): SGHTA, FQGNSA. Trimming at V came to 1 base and at J to 4 bases, leaving 6 bases not matched to a gene. This CDR3 is CASSLVDRGHGTGELFF. The CDR3 DNA is TGTGCCAGCAGCTTAGTCGACAGGGGGCATGGCACCGGGGAGCTGTTTTTT.

CDR3 protein: CATSQDSYNEQFF. As DNA, the CDR3 is TGTGCTACCTCCCAAGACTCCTACAATGAGCAGTTCTTC. The V call is TRBV6-4, the J call TRBJ2-1; D not certain. The CDR3 consists of 13 residues. CDR1 MRHNA and CDR2 SNTAGT come from the germline V gene.

Details on this clone: The junction differs from germline at one of its ends, possibly a read error. This rearrangement joins TRBV7-9 to TRBJ1-2; a possible D gene is TRBD1 (5 bases). The length of the CDR3 is 18 residues. Germline CDR1 is SEHNR and CDR2 is FQNEAQ (reference sequence). The CDR3 nucleotides are TGTGCCAGCACCTTACTATCTATGCAGGGCGTGAATAACTATGGCTACACCTTC. Its translation: CASTLLSMQGVNNYGYTF.

V and J are TRBV6-1 and TRBJ2-7; a possible D gene is TRBD2 (6 bases). Germline V lookup: CDR1 MNHNS, CDR2 SASEGT. This CDR3 comprises 14 residues. V was shortened by 8 bases and J by 5 bases, with 19 bases between the two germline ends. This CDR3 is CASLKTGTGNEQYF. The CDR3 DNA sequence: TGTGCCAGCTTGAAAACCGGGACTGGCAACGAGCAGTACTTC.

The genes are TRBV10-3 and TRBJ2-5, with D possibly called TRBD1 or TRBD2 (5 bases each). The CDR3 length is 13 residues. V gave up 4 bases and J gave up 1 base, with 7 bases separating them. CDR1 and CDR2 (germline): ENHRY, SYGVKD. The CDR3 DNA is TGTGCCATCAGTGGGGACCTCCAAGAGACCCAGTACTTC. As protein: CAISGDLQETQYF.

This clone was seen a few times. The genes are TRBV19 and TRBJ2-7, with D hard to call. Germline assignment: CDR1 LNHDA and CDR2 SQIVND (reference sequence). V lost 1 base to trimming and J lost 3 bases, with 7 bases between them. The CDR3 spans 13 residues. The CDR3 sequence: CASSIGRSYEQYF. Here the CDR3 DNA reads TGTGCCAGTAGTATAGGCCGGAGCTACGAGCAGTACTTC. Filled out from reference TRBV19 and TRBJ2-7, the complete variable domain reads DGGITQSPKYLFRKEGQNVTLSCEQNLNHDAMYWYRQDPGQGLRLIYYSQIVNDFQKGDIAEGYSVSREKKESFPLTVTSAQKNPTAFYLCASSIGRSYEQYFGPGTRLTVT.

The V gene is TRBV9, the J gene TRBJ2-7, with D perhaps given as TRBD1 or TRBD2 (5 bases each). The CDR3 has 14 residues. The V and J ends lost 3 bases and 5 bases respectively, with 15 bases between them. CDR1 SGDLS and CDR2 YYNGEE come from the germline V gene. CDR3 in DNA: TGTGCCAGCAGCGCAACATCGGGGCGAGACGAGCAGTACTTC. Its protein is CASSATSGRDEQYF.

This clone was observed a few times. The rearrangement uses TRBV5-1 and TRBJ1-6; D unclear. V was shortened by 4 bases and J by 5 bases, with 4 bases between the two germline ends. Germline CDR1 is SGHRS and CDR2 is YFSETQ. This CDR3 has 12 amino acids. The CDR3 here is CASSENNSPLHF. In DNA form, the CDR3 reads TGCGCCAGCAGCGAGAATAATTCACCCCTCCACTTT.

The CDR3 sequence is CASSLPDTGELFF. CDR3 nucleotides: TGTGCCAGCAGCTTACCGGACACCGGGGAGCTGTTTTTT. This chain joins TRBV7-6 and TRBJ2-2; D uncertain. Looked up from germline, CDR1 is SGHVS and CDR2 is FNYEAQ. This CDR3 has 13 amino acids. Trimming removed 2 bases at V and 3 bases at J, with 4 bases between. The full variable domain, in which reference TRBV7-6 and TRBJ2-2 provide the parts outside the CDR3, is GAGVSQSPRYKVTKRGQDVALRCDPISGHVSLYWYRQALGQGPEFLTYFNYEAQQDKSGLPNDRFSAERPEGSISTLTIQRTEQRDSAMYRCASSLPDTGELFFGEGSRLTVL.

The chain has TRBV6-1 and TRBJ1-5; D is unresolved. The CDR3 extends over 11 amino acids. Germline CDR1 MNHNS, CDR2 SASEGT. V lost 7 bases and J lost 8, with 9 bases in between. CDR3 DNA: TGTGCCAGCACGAATGGGGAGCCCCAGCATTTT. Its protein is CASTNGEPQHF.

This rearrangement joins TRBV28 to TRBJ1-2; D perhaps matches TRBD1 (6 bases). The length of the CDR3 is 12 residues. CDR1 and CDR2 from the germline V gene are MDHEN and SYDVKM. V shed 4 bases and J shed 7 bases, with 10 bases lying between them. The CDR3 bases are TGTGCCAGCAGTTCCACAGGGTTTGGCTACACCTTC. Amino acid sequence: CASSSTGFGYTF.

V is TRBV6-6 and J is TRBJ1-5; D remains ambiguous. There are 15 residues in the CDR3. Germline-derived CDR1 and CDR2 are MNHNY and SVGAGI (reference sequence). Trimming took 6 bases from V and 1 from J, leaving 13 bases between them. CDR3 protein: CASSPGLRSNQPQHF. CDR3 DNA sequence: TGTGCCAGCAGCCCCGGGCTGAGGAGCAATCAGCCCCAGCATTTT.

CDR3 amino acids: CASSVQGAETQYF. CDR3 nucleotide sequence: TGTGCCAGCAGTGTACAGGGCGCAGAGACCCAGTACTTC. The chain uses TRBV25-1 and TRBJ2-5, with D possibly being TRBD1 (6 bases). This CDR3 spans 13 amino acids. Trimming removed 4 bases at V and 4 bases at J, with 10 bases between. Germline CDR1 reads MGHDK; CDR2 reads SYGVNS. The full variable domain, with the rest looked up from reference TRBV25-1 and TRBJ2-5, is EADIYQTPRYLVIGTGKKITLECSQTMGHDKMYWYQQDPGMELHLIHYSYGVNSTEKGDLSSESTVSRIRTEHFPLTLESARPSHTSQYLCASSVQGAETQYFGPGTRLLVL.

This clone was seen a few times. The J gene is TRBJ2-7, the V gene TRBV10-3; 7 bases agree with TRBD1. The CDR3 spans 12 residues. Trimming removed 5 bases from V and 5 bases from J; junction bases left unmatched: 3. The germline gives CDR1 ENHRY, CDR2 SYGVKD. CDR3 sequence: CAISPGQDEQYF. The DNA of the CDR3 is TGTGCCATCAGTCCCGGACAGGACGAGCAGTACTTC.

This clone was counted a few times. The chain uses TRBV7-6 and TRBJ1-6; possible D gene TRBD1, 6 bases. Trimming took 5 bases from V and 7 from J, leaving 12 bases between them. There are 14 residues in the CDR3. The germline V gene has CDR1 SGHVS and CDR2 FNYEAQ. As DNA, the CDR3 is TGTGCCAGCAGCCGGGACATAGAGAATTCACCCCTCCACTTT. It translates to CASSRDIENSPLHF.

V is TRBV7-6 and J is TRBJ2-2; TRBD1 might be the D (5 bases). Trimming cost V 8 bases and J 4 bases, with 17 bases left between them. Germline V gene data show CDR1 as SGHVS and CDR2 as FNYEAQ. The CDR3 is 15 residues long. The CDR3 nucleotides read TGTGCCAGCTCCTTAGGGGTATCTGGCACCGGGGAGCTGTTTTTT. This sequence encodes CASSLGVSGTGELFF.

A single count supports this clone. The chain joins TRBV30 to TRBJ1-2, with TRBD1 as a possible D gene (5 bases). The germline gives CDR1 GTSNPN, CDR2 SVGIG (reference sequence). The CDR3 has 12 residues. V dropped 4 bases and J dropped 5 bases, with 11 bases sitting between them. The CDR3 loop is CAWTRAGYGYTF. Written as DNA, the CDR3 is TGTGCCTGGACTAGAGCAGGGTATGGCTACACCTTC.

The rearrangement joins TRBV6-1 to TRBJ1-5; D gene ambiguous. The CDR3 sequence is 13 residues long. V lost 3 bases and J lost 7, with 10 bases in between. From germline, CDR1 is MNHNS and CDR2 SASEGT. This CDR3 is CASSDSGMQPQHF. The CDR3 DNA reads TGTGCCAGCAGTGACAGCGGGATGCAGCCCCAGCATTTT.

The V call is TRBV4-2, the J call TRBJ2-6, with no clear D. Germline V CDR1 and CDR2: LGHNA, YNFKEQ. The CDR3 is 18 residues long. V was pared by 0 bases and J by 0 bases, with 12 bases between. The DNA for the CDR3 is TGTGCCAGCAGCCAAGAAGGCGGACCTCACTCTGGGGCCAACGTCCTGACTTTC. Translated: CASSQEGGPHSGANVLTF.

The chain carries TRBV9 and TRBJ2-5; TRBD1 or TRBD2 may be the D gene (6 bases each). This CDR3 is 16 amino acids long. Trimming pared 0 bases from V and 5 bases from J, leaving 17 bases between. Germline V lookup: CDR1 SGDLS, CDR2 YYNGEE. The CDR3 region has the DNA TGTGCCAGCAGCGTAGTATCCGGAGGGGGTTGGGAGACCCAGTACTTC. Translated, it gives CASSVVSGGGWETQYF.

This clone is categorized as medium-sized (0.01 to 0.1%). This chain uses TRBV5-1 with TRBJ2-1; no reliable D call. CDR3 length: 11 amino acids. Germline V gene sequence: CDR1 SGHRS, CDR2 YFSETQ. V dropped 2 bases and J dropped 6 bases, with 3 bases sitting between them. CDR3 protein: CASSFSNEQFF. CDR3 DNA: TGCGCCAGCAGCTTTAGCAATGAGCAGTTCTTC.

This clone was counted a few times. The chain carries TRBV6-4 and TRBJ2-1, with 7 bases fitting TRBD2. Trimming at V came to 4 bases and at J to 16 bases, leaving 10 bases not matched to a gene. The length of the CDR3 is 12 residues. The germline V gene encodes CDR1 MRHNA and CDR2 SNTAGT. The CDR3 region is CASSVGGGDVFF. The CDR3 nucleotides are TGTGCCAGCAGTGTGGGCGGGGGAGACGTTTTCTTC.

V is TRBV11-2 and J is TRBJ1-2, with D maybe TRBD1 (6 bases). The germline V gene has CDR1 SGHAT and CDR2 FQNNGV. This CDR3 region has 12 residues. V lost 5 bases and J lost 13, with 17 bases in between. The CDR3 DNA sequence: TGTGCCAGCAGCATCGCCGGGACACCGGTCACCTTC. It is translated as CASSIAGTPVTF. Combining the CDR3 with reference TRBV11-2 and TRBJ1-2 gives the whole variable domain EAGVAQSPRYKIIEKRQSVAFWCNPISGHATLYWYQQILGQGPKLLIQFQNNGVVDDSQLPKDRFSAERLKGVDSTLKIQPAKLEDSAVYLCASSIAGTPVTFGSGTRLTVV.

V and J are TRBV19 and TRBJ2-7, with TRBD1 as a possible D gene (6 bases). Trimming removed 3 bases from V and 5 bases from J, with 17 bases in between. Germline V gene data show CDR1 as LNHDA and CDR2 as SQIVND (reference sequence). The CDR3 spans 15 residues. The CDR3 protein is CASSIGWGPGNEQYF. CDR3 bases: TGTGCCAGTAGTATCGGCTGGGGGCCGGGAAACGAGCAGTACTTC.

This clone was detected only once. The chain uses TRBV21-1 and TRBJ1-1; the DNA was not used to check the table's D call, TRBD1. TRBV21-1 has pseudogene status. The CDR3 consists of 13 residues. In DNA form, the CDR3 reads TGTGCCACCAGAAGGACAGGGGGTCCCGAAGCTTTCTTT. Encoded protein: CATRRTGGPEAFF.

This clone has only one observation. This chain uses TRBV30 with TRBJ2-7; maybe TRBD2 (5 bases). Germline-derived CDR1 and CDR2 are GTSNPN and SVGIG (reference sequence). CDR3 length: 12 amino acids. The V end was cut by 3 bases, the J end by 2 bases, with 8 bases between. Here the CDR3 reads CAWSYGTYEQYF. CDR3 sequence (DNA): TGTGCCTGGAGCTACGGGACCTACGAGCAGTACTTC.

This chain joins TRBV15 and TRBJ1-2; D gene uncertain. The CDR3 loop spans 13 amino acids. The germline V and J ends were trimmed by 0 bases and 14 bases, with 16 bases remaining between them. Germline loops: CDR1 LNHNV, CDR2 YYDKDF (reference sequence). CDR3 sequence: CATSRDIAAPITF. The CDR3 nucleotides are TGTGCCACCAGCAGAGATATCGCCGCCCCGATTACCTTC.